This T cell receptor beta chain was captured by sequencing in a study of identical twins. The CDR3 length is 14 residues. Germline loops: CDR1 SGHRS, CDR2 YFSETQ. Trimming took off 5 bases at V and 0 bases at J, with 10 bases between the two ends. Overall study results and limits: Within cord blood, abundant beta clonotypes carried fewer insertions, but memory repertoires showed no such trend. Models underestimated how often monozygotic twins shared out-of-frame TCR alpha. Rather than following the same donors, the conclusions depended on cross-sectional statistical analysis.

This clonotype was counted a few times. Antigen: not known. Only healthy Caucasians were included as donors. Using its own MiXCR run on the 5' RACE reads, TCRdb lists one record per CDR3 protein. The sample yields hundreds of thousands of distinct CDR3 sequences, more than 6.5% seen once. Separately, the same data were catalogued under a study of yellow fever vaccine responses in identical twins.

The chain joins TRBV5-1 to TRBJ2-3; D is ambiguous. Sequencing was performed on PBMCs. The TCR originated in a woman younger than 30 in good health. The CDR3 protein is CASRGNPSTDTQYF. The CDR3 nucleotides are TGCGCCAGCAGAGGTAACCCTAGCACAGATACGCAGTATTTT.